The sample holds a few counts of the clone carrying this TCR beta chain. Its antigen remains unidentified. The sample originates from a study of human T cells and chemical hapten exposure. Study-wide results and limits: Donors, who had alopecia, may show an immune response that differs from healthy people's. Significantly greater numbers of large CDR3 similarity clusters came from expanded TCRs than from controls.

TCRdb itself ran the RACE reads through MiXCR, one entry per CDR3 protein. The table lists about 350,000 distinct CDR3 sequences, around 6% of them singletons, with roughly 5.4% in the top ten. Trimming left V 6 bases short and J 3 bases short, with 15 bases between. The CDR3 spans 15 residues. The time point was: patch test 2, 6 weeks after DPC sensitization. Specified treatment: therapeutic diphenylcyclopropenone sensitization with weekly scalp DPC. The sequencing used whole blood, collected in connection with sensitization to the hapten diphenylcyclopropenone (DPC). V usage is TRBV12-3 or TRBV12-4 and J usage is TRBJ1-3; unclear D gene. This clonotype was sampled from a young woman with alopecia areata. Some clones in this sample may be carry-over from other donors' samples. The CDR3 sequence is CASSLIGVGGNTIYF. CDR3 sequence (DNA): TGTGCCAGCAGCCTTATCGGGGTCGGTGGAAACACCATATATTTT.